Shown below are 26 T cell receptor beta chains from a single sample sequenced in a study of T cell repertoires in cytomegalovirus infection. TCRdb redid the calling of the reads with MiXCR, one entry per CDR3 protein. Altogether a few hundred thousand distinct CDR3 sequences are present, 26% being singletons, with the ten largest covering around 14%. Sequencing was done on a sample of PBMCs. Receptors were obtained from a human donor in good health (CMV status not recorded). Some clones in this sample may be carry-over from other donors' samples.

J is TRBJ2-6 and V is TRBV19; D is unclear. Between the trimmed V and J ends, which lost 5 bases and 0 bases, there was a span of 20 bases. This CDR3 has 19 residues. CDR1 is LNHDA, CDR2 SQIVND, per germline (reference sequence). The CDR3 spells CASSSPTRIRSSGANVLTF. CDR3 coding DNA: TGTGCCAGTAGTTCCCCGACGAGGATTCGGAGCTCTGGGGCCAACGTCCTGACTTTC.

V usage is TRBV7-3 and J usage is TRBJ2-1; TRBD2 matches at 10 bases. Germline V CDR1 and CDR2: SGHTA, FQGTGA. V shed 4 bases and J 8 bases; nucleotides not matched to a gene: 5. The CDR3 length is 14 residues. The CDR3 sequence is CASSSSGSMDEQFF. In DNA form, the CDR3 reads TGTGCCAGCAGCTCTAGCGGGAGCATGGATGAGCAGTTCTTC.

This clonotype was observed a handful of times. V gene TRBV24-1 combines with J gene TRBJ1-5; a weak D match, TRBD1 (6 bases). CDR3 size: 16 residues. Germline V CDR1 and CDR2: KGHDR, SFDVKD. Trimming cost V 4 bases and J 1 base, with 13 bases left between them. CDR3: CATSEHRVGSNQPQHF. CDR3 coding DNA: TGTGCCACCAGTGAGCACAGGGTGGGGAGCAATCAGCCCCAGCATTTT.

The J gene is TRBJ1-1, the V gene TRBV5-4; D is undetermined. Trimming removed 5 bases at V and 3 bases at J, with 14 bases between. CDR3 size: 14 residues. The V gene's germline CDR1 is SGHNT and CDR2 YYREEE (reference sequence). CDR3 sequence: CASRVGSPDTEAFF. The CDR3 bases are TGTGCCAGCAGAGTCGGATCGCCCGACACTGAAGCTTTCTTT.

V gene TRBV4-3 combines with J gene TRBJ1-1; D unresolved. The CDR3 sequence is 14 residues long. The V end lost 0 bases, the J end lost 7 bases, and 12 bases lay between the germline ends. Germline V gives CDR1 LGHNA, CDR2 YSLEER. In DNA, the CDR3 is TGCGCCAGCAGCCAAGATACTAGTTTTAATGAAGCTTTCTTT. This sequence encodes CASSQDTSFNEAFF.

This chain connects TRBV19 to TRBJ1-1, with no clear D. Trimming pared 9 bases from V and 7 bases from J, leaving 12 bases between. Looked up from germline, CDR1 is LNHDA and CDR2 is SQIVND (reference sequence). The CDR3 consists of 11 residues. CDR3 bases: TGTGCCAGCTCTGCCCGGATTGAAGCTTTCTTT. It translates to CASSARIEAFF.

This clonotype was recorded at least ten times. The chain recombines TRBV7-2 with TRBJ1-4, with D perhaps matching TRBD1 (5 bases). Deletions cut 5 bases from V and 4 bases from J, with 11 bases between. Germline V lookup: CDR1 SGHTA, CDR2 FQGNSA. This CDR3 comprises 14 residues. The CDR3 here is CASSVDSFNEKLFF. Written as DNA, the CDR3 is TGTGCCAGCAGCGTTGACAGTTTTAATGAAAAACTGTTTTTT. Complete variable domain (other parts from reference TRBV7-2 and TRBJ1-4): GAGVSQSPSNKVTEKGKDVELRCDPISGHTALYWYRQSLGQGLEFLIYFQGNSAPDKSGLPSDRFSAERTGGSVSTLTIQRTQQEDSAVYLCASSVDSFNEKLFFGSGTQLSVL.

The chain uses TRBV11-2 and TRBJ2-1; no clear D. Germline values: CDR1 SGHAT, CDR2 FQNNGV. This CDR3 spans 16 amino acids. The ends were cut back, 5 bases at V and 6 bases at J, with 20 bases in the middle. The CDR3 protein is CASSHSGGSRSNEQFF. CDR3 bases: TGTGCCAGCAGCCACTCGGGTGGATCCCGATCCAATGAGCAGTTCTTC. Full variable domain (rest looked up from reference TRBV11-2 and TRBJ2-1): EAGVAQSPRYKIIEKRQSVAFWCNPISGHATLYWYQQILGQGPKLLIQFQNNGVVDDSQLPKDRFSAERLKGVDSTLKIQPAKLEDSAVYLCASSHSGGSRSNEQFFGPGTRLTVL.

This chain joins TRBV24-1 and TRBJ1-1; the D is unclear. The length of the CDR3 is 14 residues. Germline lookup yields CDR1 KGHDR and CDR2 SFDVKD. V lost 4 bases and J 10 bases, leaving 18 bases between the germline ends. As DNA, the CDR3 is TGTGCCACCAGTGACCCGAGAGGAGAGCGAGGAGCTTTCTTT. Its protein is CATSDPRGERGAFF.

In its sample, this clonotype was seen many times. V is TRBV7-2 and J is TRBJ1-6; a possible D gene is TRBD1 (5 bases). This CDR3 has 16 amino acids. Germline V gene sequence: CDR1 SGHTA, CDR2 FQGNSA. V was cut by 0 bases and J by 5 bases, with 11 bases left in between. This CDR3 reads CASSLAGGNHNSPLHF. The DNA of the CDR3 is TGTGCCAGCAGCTTAGCGGGGGGGAACCATAATTCACCCCTCCACTTT.

The chain joins TRBV28 to TRBJ1-4; D possibly corresponds to TRBD1 (6 bases). The germline V gene encodes CDR1 MDHEN and CDR2 SYDVKM. The length of the CDR3 is 13 residues. V shed 5 bases and J shed 7 bases, with 11 bases lying between them. Here the CDR3 reads CASSTGDIEKLFF. CDR3 nucleotides: TGTGCCAGCAGTACGGGGGACATTGAAAAACTGTTTTTT.

This clonotype appeared many times. The chain uses TRBV7-8 and TRBJ2-7; unclear D gene. V dropped 4 bases and J dropped 4 bases, with 8 bases sitting between them. This CDR3 is 12 amino acids long. Germline lookup yields CDR1 SGHVS and CDR2 FQNEAQ. CDR3 sequence reads: CASSSNMYEQYV. The CDR3 DNA sequence: TGTGCCAGCAGCTCTAACATGTACGAGCAGTACGTC.

The chain joins TRBV6-2 or TRBV6-3 to TRBJ1-5; no clear D gene. There are 14 residues in the CDR3. The germline V gene encodes CDR1 MNHEY and CDR2 SVGEGT. V was clipped by 6 bases and J by 2 bases, with 11 bases between them. DNA for the CDR3: TGTGCCAGCAGGTTAAGCGCGGGCAATCAGCCCCAGCATTTT. Protein product: CASRLSAGNQPQHF.

The chain couples TRBV10-3 to TRBJ2-7, with 7 positions matching TRBD1. Germline values: CDR1 ENHRY, CDR2 SYGVKD. The CDR3 has 13 residues. With 10 bases clipped from V and 5 bases from J, the junction kept 11 bases outside the gene matches. The CDR3 loop reads CATNDRVGHEQYV. The CDR3 bases are TGTGCCACTAACGACAGGGTTGGCCACGAGCAGTACGTC.

Ten or more counts support this clonotype. The rearrangement joins TRBV12-3 or TRBV12-4 to TRBJ1-5; D unresolved. The length of the CDR3 is 14 residues. Trimming took 3 bases from V and 4 from J, leaving 10 bases between them. As DNA, the CDR3 is TGTGCCAGCAGTTTTAACGGATGGAATCAGCCCCAGCATTTT. Translating gives CASSFNGWNQPQHF.

A single count supports this clonotype. This chain uses TRBV5-1 with TRBJ2-7, with 11 bases aligning to TRBD2. CDR1 and CDR2 from the germline V gene are SGHRS and YFSETQ. Trimming removed 3 bases from V and 0 bases from J; junction bases left unmatched: 11. The CDR3 consists of 18 residues. CDR3 amino acids: CASSSFGLAGDSSYEQYF. The CDR3 region has the DNA TGCGCCAGCAGCTCATTCGGACTAGCGGGTGACAGCTCCTACGAGCAGTACTTC.

The chain is built from TRBV6-2 or TRBV6-3 and TRBJ1-5, with TRBD1 matching 10 bases. CDR3 size: 14 residues. With 4 bases clipped from V and 16 bases from J, the junction kept 13 bases outside the gene matches. Germline CDR1 and CDR2: MNHEY and SVGEGT. The CDR3 region is CASSSSPLGQGNHF. The CDR3 DNA is TGTGCCAGCAGTTCGTCACCTTTGGGACAGGGGAATCATTTT.

The chain joins TRBV20-1 to TRBJ1-2, with TRBD1 matching over 9 bases. CDR1 and CDR2 (germline): DFQATT, SNEGSKA (reference sequence). This CDR3 region has 13 residues. J was trimmed by 8 bases and V by 5 bases; bases with no gene match: 9. The CDR3 sequence is CSAHRDREKGYTF. CDR3 sequence (DNA): TGCAGTGCTCATCGGGACAGGGAAAAGGGCTACACCTTC.

This clonotype was counted between two and nine times. V is TRBV9 and J is TRBJ1-5; maybe TRBD1 (6 bases). Deletions cut 4 bases from V and 6 bases from J, with 14 bases between. From germline, CDR1 is SGDLS and CDR2 YYNGEE. The CDR3 is 14 residues long. The CDR3 sequence is CASSPYGGLQPQHF. CDR3 DNA: TGTGCCAGCAGCCCCTATGGGGGGCTTCAGCCCCAGCATTTT.

The V call is TRBV6-2 or TRBV6-3, the J call TRBJ2-3, with TRBD2 matching over 11 bases. Per germline, CDR1 MNHEY and CDR2 SVGEGT. The CDR3 totals 16 residues. The V segment lost 6 bases and the J segment 1 base; nucleotides outside the gene matches: 6. This CDR3 reads CASRKIAGGRTDTQYF. CDR3 nucleotides: TGTGCCAGCAGGAAAATAGCGGGAGGGCGCACAGATACGCAGTATTTT.

The J gene is TRBJ2-3, the V gene TRBV7-6; D possibly corresponds to TRBD1 (5 bases). The V end was cut by 5 bases, the J end by 4 bases, with 19 bases between. This CDR3 contains 16 residues. Germline V lookup: CDR1 SGHVS, CDR2 FNYEAQ. The CDR3 sequence: CASSRLAQGMADTQYF. The DNA of the CDR3 is TGTGCCAGCAGCAGGCTCGCGCAGGGTATGGCAGATACGCAGTATTTT.

This clonotype occurred a few times. V usage is TRBV11-2 and J usage is TRBJ2-1, with 12 positions matching TRBD1. Germline assignment: CDR1 SGHAT and CDR2 FQNNGV. The CDR3 has 17 amino acids. Germline trimming cut 4 bases from V and 4 bases from J; bases unmatched to any gene: 8. Here the CDR3 reads CASSSGTGGLPYNEQFF. CDR3 bases: TGTGCCAGCAGCTCCGGGACAGGGGGCCTTCCATACAATGAGCAGTTCTTC.

This clonotype was seen only a few times. The J gene is TRBJ1-2, the V gene TRBV12-3 or TRBV12-4, with unresolved D. Trimming took off 1 base at V and 6 bases at J, with 12 bases between the two ends. This CDR3 contains 14 residues. The CDR3, as DNA: TGTGCCAGCAGTTTAGAATCGGCATTTCATGGCTACACCTTC. Its translation is CASSLESAFHGYTF.

This clonotype has just a few counts. V usage is TRBV7-2 and J usage is TRBJ2-7, with TRBD1 as a possible D gene (5 bases). Germline V gene sequence: CDR1 SGHTA, CDR2 FQGNSA. This CDR3 has 15 amino acids. V lost 1 base, J lost 2 bases, and 12 bases lay in between. Here the CDR3 reads CASSLVDSQTYEQYF. The CDR3 nucleotides read TGTGCCAGCAGCTTAGTTGACAGCCAAACCTACGAGCAGTACTTC.

This clonotype was picked up many times. The CDR3 loop is CASGFTPRAETQYF. The CDR3 DNA follows: TGTGCTAGTGGTTTCACCCCAAGGGCAGAGACCCAGTACTTC. The rearrangement uses TRBV12-5 and TRBJ2-5; D gene unclear. CDR3 length: 14 residues. Per germline, CDR1 LGHNT and CDR2 FRNRAP. V was trimmed by 3 bases and J by 4 bases, leaving 12 bases between them.

This clonotype was recorded many times. The V call is TRBV7-2, the J call TRBJ2-6; 8 bases are shared with TRBD1. CDR1 is SGHTA, CDR2 FQGNSA, per germline. The CDR3 runs 19 residues. V was pared by 0 bases and J by 2 bases, with 9 bases of the junction left unmatched. The CDR3: CASSLAFQGAWTGANVLTF. The CDR3 DNA sequence: TGTGCCAGCAGCTTAGCCTTCCAGGGGGCTTGGACTGGGGCCAACGTCCTGACTTTC.